This T cell receptor beta chain was captured in a study of healthy donors' naive CD4 and CD8 T cells (dated by TCRdb to the mid-2010s). For the study in its entirety: Donor selection covered three age groups (20-25, 40-50 and 60-70 years) with over 5 people in each, and the resulting cohort had a mean age of approximately 45 and was half female. For TCR alpha, a new primer set was designed to cover all functional IMGT alpha gene variants, and all other steps followed the beta-chain workflow. To check how TCR variation relates to lineage commitment, the researchers sequenced rearranged TCR alpha and beta chains taken from naive CD4+ and CD8+ T cells. Peripheral blood mononuclear cells were collected from under 20 healthy, unrelated individuals. The donors were HLA-typed by sequencing at HLA-A, -B, -C, -DRB1, -DQB1 and -DPB1, using the SBTexcellerator protocol, an ABI3130xl analyzer and SBTengine software.

Cells with a CD4+CD8-CD45RO-CD45RA+ profile were isolated by FACS and defined as naive CD4+ T cells, and those with a CD8+CD4-CD45RA+CD27bright profile were defined as naive CD8+ T cells. Sorting used antibodies against CD4 (RPA-T4), CD8 (SK1), CD27 (O323), CD45RA (HI100) and CD45RO (UCHL1). Its CDR3 holds 14 amino acids, cysteine through phenylalanine. Of all the DNA, just the CDR3 is kept, 42 bases in frame from base 1. Deletion took 7 bases off V and 7 bases off J, with a span of 19 bases between the germline ends. CDR1 and CDR2 were assigned from the germline V gene (reference sequence) as MNHNY and SVGAGI. Overall results and qualifications from the work: Bias between naive CD4+ and CD8+ cells was reportedly observed for most V and J gene segments, consistently across donors and independently of HLA genotype. In both chains, CD4+ lineage was associated with a positively charged CDR3, and CD8+ lineage was associated with a negatively charged CDR3. Because alpha and beta chains were sequenced in bulk and could not be paired, combined chain effects were not evaluated. About an eighth of the variance in CD4/CD8 propensity appeared to be explained jointly by V genes, J genes and CDR3 charge, in a largely additive manner. Possible repertoire bias from homeostatic proliferation of naive T cells was not directly addressed.

TCRdb records 454 GS FLX Titanium as the sequencer. A previously published linear amplification protocol was used to build TCR libraries from around 500 ng of total RNA. The Roche/454 Genome Sequencer with Titanium chemistry was used for sequencing. For the original study's pipeline: A total of some 84,000 rearranged TCR alpha transcripts were sequenced from 5 of the healthy donors. Duplicate transcripts were dropped, and unique TCR clonotypes were identified by the CDR3 junction according to IMGT nomenclature. Using logistic regression in R 2.13.0, the researchers modeled CD4 versus CD8 status as a function of V and J genes, with an adjustment for donor effects and a Bonferroni correction for multiple testing. The public reads were reprocessed in TCRdb via fastp at Q25 and MiXCR, keeping in-frame beta chains. Each entry is one CDR3 protein sequence, shown with its most common DNA and genes. TCRdb, rather than the study authors, made the V and J calls. The table for this sample lists approximately 200,000 distinct CDR3 sequences; around 74% of them were counted only once. The ten largest clones capture about 2.3% of the sample.

About this clonotype: Its binding antigen is unknown. It has no much larger one-base neighbor in the sample; base qualities were not kept.

The clonotype was recovered from a pool of human donors in good health; the sample pools cells from several healthy donors. Sequencing used naive CD4+ and CD8+ T cells sorted from blood, pooled from several donors. The cell subset or site label here, explained by the study, means: FACS-sorted naive CD4+ (CD45RO-CD45RA+) and naive CD8+ (CD45RA+CD27bright) T cells. Recombination linked TRBV6-6 to TRBJ1-2; perhaps TRBD1 is the D gene, with 6 bases matching. The CDR3 in this case is CASNLPVQGFGYTF. The sequenced DNA: TGTGCCAGCAATCTACCGGTTCAGGGGTTTGGCTACACCTTC.